A single sample is the source of the 18 T cell receptor beta chains below, sequenced in a study of beta chain features in type 1 diabetes. Broader study findings: A moderate, significant TCRB CDR3 shortening appeared in type 1 diabetes across four CD4+ subsets.

The study reverse transcribed the entire isolated RNA, so it sequenced expressed TCRB transcripts. Repertoires were generated with immunoSEQ multiplex PCR, while TCRdb's copy carries only in-frame clones and drops some. This sample has hundreds of thousands of clones, with over 13% found just once. Their antigen targets remain unknown. The sequenced sample was naive CD4+ T cells from blood. All receptors come from a man aged 18-30 years with type 1 diabetes.

This clone has a handful of counts. The rearrangement links TRBV7-8 to TRBJ2-5; D is unresolved. Germline V lookup: CDR1 SGHVS, CDR2 FQNEAQ. The CDR3 extends over 11 amino acids. Trimming removed 2 bases from V and 6 bases from J, with 4 bases in between. The CDR3 here is CASSLSQTQYF. In nucleotides, the CDR3 is TGTGCCAGCAGCTTATCACAGACCCAGTACTTC. Complete variable domain (other parts from reference TRBV7-8 and TRBJ2-5): GAGVSQSPRYKVAKRGQDVALRCDPISGHVSLFWYQQALGQGPEFLTYFQNEAQLDKSGLPSDRFFAERPEGSVSTLKIQRTQQEDSAVYLCASSLSQTQYFGPGTRLLVL.

A remark on this clone: Possible read error: a much larger clone is one base away. J is TRBJ2-3 and V is TRBV11-2, with D unresolved. Trimming removed 3 bases at V and 5 bases at J, with 3 bases between. The CDR3 runs 11 residues. The germline V gene encodes CDR1 SGHAT and CDR2 FQNNGV. CDR3 sequence: CASSFGDTQYF. The CDR3 coding sequence is TGTGCCAGCAGCTTCGGAGATACGCAGTATTTT. Complete variable domain (other parts from reference TRBV11-2 and TRBJ2-3): EAGVAQSPRYKIIEKRQSVAFWCNPISGHATLYWYQQILGQGPKLLIQFQNNGVVDDSQLPKDRFSAERLKGVDSTLKIQPAKLEDSAVYLCASSFGDTQYFGPGTRLTVL.

The chain uses TRBV28 and TRBJ1-2; D is unclear. This CDR3 is 14 amino acids long. Trimming shortened V by 7 bases and J by 0 bases, and 12 bases separated the two germline ends. Germline V gives CDR1 MDHEN, CDR2 SYDVKM. The chain's CDR3 is CASIRANANYGYTF. CDR3 DNA sequence: TGTGCCAGCATACGTGCAAATGCTAACTATGGCTACACCTTC.

The chain uses TRBV7-2 and TRBJ2-7, with 8 bases lining up with TRBD2. V shed 3 bases and J 2 bases; nucleotides not matched to a gene: 3. The germline CDR1 and CDR2 sequences are SGHTA and FQGNSA. This CDR3 has 14 residues. CDR3 sequence reads: CASSFGSGTYEQYF. In nucleotides, the CDR3 is TGTGCCAGCAGCTTCGGTAGCGGGACCTACGAGCAGTACTTC. Full variable domain (missing parts from reference TRBV7-2 and TRBJ2-7): GAGVSQSPSNKVTEKGKDVELRCDPISGHTALYWYRQSLGQGLEFLIYFQGNSAPDKSGLPSDRFSAERTGGSVSTLTIQRTQQEDSAVYLCASSFGSGTYEQYFGPGTRLTVT.

The rearrangement uses TRBV27 and TRBJ1-2, with D possibly being TRBD1 (6 bases). Germline CDR1 reads MNHEY; CDR2 reads SMNVEV (reference sequence). The CDR3 is 12 residues long. V was clipped by 6 bases and J by 6 bases, with 11 bases between them. CDR3 nucleotides: TGTGCCAGCAGCGACAGGACAGATGGCTACACCTTC. Residues: CASSDRTDGYTF.

This clone was seen more than once but under ten times. V usage is TRBV4-1 and J usage is TRBJ1-2, with D perhaps matching TRBD1 (6 bases). Per the germline V gene, CDR1 is MGHRA and CDR2 is YSYEKL. CDR3 size: 15 residues. Trimming removed 5 bases at V and 8 bases at J, with 21 bases between. CDR3 nucleotides: TGCGCCAGCAGCTACGGACAGAGACTTGTGGAAGGCTACACCTTC. This gives the protein CASSYGQRLVEGYTF.

In this sample, this clone turned up a few times. Other DNA sequences of this sample code for an identical CDR3. J is TRBJ1-3 and V is TRBV7-9; unclear D gene. The CDR3 loop spans 13 amino acids. Germline loops: CDR1 SEHNR, CDR2 FQNEAQ (reference sequence). V was pared by 1 base and J by 1 base, with 2 bases between. The CDR3 DNA reads TGTGCCAGCAGCTTAGGGTCTGGAAACACCATATATTTT. Protein product: CASSLGSGNTIYF. Variable domain in full (rest from reference TRBV7-9 and TRBJ1-3): DTGVSQNPRHKITKRGQNVTFRCDPISEHNRLYWYRQTLGQGPEFLTYFQNEAQLEKSRLLSDRFSAERPKGSFSTLEIQRTEQGDSAMYLCASSLGSGNTIYFGEGSWLTVV.

This clone has just a few counts. The chain carries TRBV30 and TRBJ2-3, with TRBD2 as a possible D gene (5 bases). This CDR3 is 17 amino acids long. V was cut by 2 bases and J by 1 base, with 19 bases left in between. Germline loops: CDR1 GTSNPN, CDR2 SVGIG (reference sequence). The CDR3 loop reads CAWSPVGARRGTDTQYF. The CDR3 DNA sequence: TGTGCCTGGAGTCCAGTAGGAGCTAGGCGGGGCACAGATACGCAGTATTTT.

The chain joins TRBV29-1 to TRBJ1-1; D gene uncertain. Germline V gene lookup returns CDR1 SQVTM and CDR2 ANQGSEA. This CDR3 comprises 13 residues. The V and J ends lost 4 bases and 1 base respectively, with 10 bases between them. CDR3 region: CSVVPPTNTEAFF. As DNA, the CDR3 is TGCAGCGTTGTTCCCCCAACGAACACTGAAGCTTTCTTT.

This clone was found a few times. The chain recombines TRBV5-1 with TRBJ2-7; TRBD2 aligns across 9 bases. The length of the CDR3 is 15 residues. Germline-derived CDR1 and CDR2 are SGHRS and YFSETQ. V lost 1 base and J lost 3; bases outside the gene matches: 5. CDR3 sequence (DNA): TGCGCCAGCAGCTTGAATGGACTAGCGAGCTACGAGCAGTACTTC. Its protein product is CASSLNGLASYEQYF.

The V and J genes are TRBV5-1 and TRBJ1-2; D perhaps matches TRBD1 (6 bases). In germline, CDR1 is SGHRS, CDR2 YFSETQ. The CDR3 runs to 15 residues. Trimming stripped 4 bases from V and 7 bases from J, with 20 bases between. CDR3 region: CASSSTVLGHRGYTF. CDR3 DNA: TGCGCCAGCAGCAGCACCGTACTGGGACATCGTGGCTACACCTTC.

This clone has more than one count but fewer than ten. This rearrangement joins TRBV6-1 to TRBJ2-7, with 9 bases that match TRBD1. Germline CDR1 reads MNHNS; CDR2 reads SASEGT. V shed 6 bases and J 4 bases; nucleotides not matched to a gene: 10. The CDR3 is 15 amino acids. CDR3 in amino acids: CASRGRDRVGYEQYF. CDR3 nucleotide sequence: TGTGCCAGCAGGGGCCGGGACAGGGTTGGGTACGAGCAGTACTTC.

This clone was seen a few times. The chain links TRBV29-1 to TRBJ1-2; TRBD1 matches 10 bases. In germline, CDR1 is SQVTM, CDR2 ANQGSEA. Trimming removed 7 bases from V and 2 bases from J; junction bases left unmatched: 4. The CDR3 runs to 13 residues. The CDR3 loop is CSGLGQGNYGYTF. The CDR3 coding sequence is TGCAGCGGCCTGGGACAGGGGAACTATGGCTACACCTTC.

CDR3 in amino acids: CASSSSGLAASYEQYF. The CDR3, as DNA: TGTGCCAGCTCCTCGTCAGGACTAGCGGCCTCCTACGAGCAGTACTTC. The chain has TRBV28 and TRBJ2-7; TRBD2 aligns across 10 bases. Trimming removed 8 bases from V and 0 bases from J; junction bases left unmatched: 10. This CDR3 is built from 16 residues. CDR1 and CDR2 (germline): MDHEN, SYDVKM. Filled out from reference TRBV28 and TRBJ2-7, the complete variable domain reads DVKVTQSSRYLVKRTGEKVFLECVQDMDHENMFWYRQDPGLGLRLIYFSYDVKMKEKGDIPEGYSVSREKKERFSLILESASTNQTSMYLCASSSSGLAASYEQYFGPGTRLTVT.

This clone was seen a handful of times. Other nucleotide sequences in the sample specify the same CDR3. The chain uses TRBV4-3 and TRBJ1-5, with a weak D call TRBD1 (6 bases). This CDR3 comprises 14 residues. Trimming stripped 1 base from V and 6 bases from J, with 10 bases between. CDR1 and CDR2 from the germline V gene are LGHNA and YSLEER. This CDR3 is CASSQGQGIQPQHF. The CDR3 DNA sequence: TGCGCCAGCAGCCAAGGTCAGGGGATTCAGCCCCAGCATTTT.

This clone has ten or more counts. The same CDR3 can be traced to other DNA sequences in this sample. V usage is TRBV10-3 and J usage is TRBJ2-4; the D is unclear. Between the trimmed V and J ends, which lost 0 bases and 2 bases, there was a span of 5 bases. CDR3 size: 14 residues. Germline loops: CDR1 ENHRY, CDR2 SYGVKD. CDR3 nucleotide sequence: TGTGCCATCAGTGAGTCTGGGACCAAAAACATTCAGTACTTC. Translating it yields CAISESGTKNIQYF.

The V call is TRBV6-5, the J call TRBJ2-2; 7 bases fit TRBD2. Unmatched junction bases numbered 11, after V lost 3 bases and J lost 7 bases. The CDR3 is 16 residues long. The V gene's germline CDR1 is MNHEY and CDR2 SVGAGI. In nucleotides, the CDR3 is TGTGCCAGCAGTTATGGACGCGGGGGTCTAAGCGGGGAGCTGTTTTTT. Amino acids: CASSYGRGGLSGELFF.

In its sample, this clone was seen a few times. V usage is TRBV14 and J usage is TRBJ1-3; D gene unclear. There are 17 residues in the CDR3. Trimming left V 1 base short and J 0 bases short, with 13 bases between. Germline V gene sequence: CDR1 SGHDN, CDR2 FVKESK. Here the CDR3 reads CASSQVWHTTSGNTIYF. The CDR3 DNA reads as TGTGCCAGCAGCCAAGTGTGGCACACAACCTCTGGAAACACCATATATTTT.